Each of the 32 T cell receptor beta chains below was sequenced from the same sample in a study of T cell responses to AZD1222 COVID-19 vaccine. Sequencing was performed with immunoSEQ multiplex PCR; in TCRdb, only in-frame clones are kept and a portion is missing. The table includes about 45,000 clones, roughly 84% detected once. The sequences come from peripheral blood, collected 28 days after the second AZD1222 dose. The receptors stem from an adult who received the AZD1222 COVID-19 vaccine.

The chain is built from TRBV28 and TRBJ2-5; tentatively, D is TRBD1 (5 bases). V was trimmed by 7 bases and J by 5 bases, leaving 14 bases between them. CDR3 length equals 13 residues. From germline, CDR1 is MDHEN and CDR2 SYDVKM. The DNA of the CDR3 is TGTGCCAGCAAGCAGGGAAATCCGGAGACCCAGTACTTC. Encoded protein: CASKQGNPETQYF.

The V and J genes are TRBV5-1 and TRBJ2-5; TRBD1 is a possible D gene (8 bases). CDR1 SGHRS and CDR2 YFSETQ come from the germline V gene. V was trimmed by 4 bases and J by 5 bases, leaving 18 bases between them. The CDR3 is 15 amino acids. CDR3 nucleotide sequence: TGCGCCAGCAGCCCCACGACAGGGGAGGGGGAGACCCAGTACTTC. Translating it yields CASSPTTGEGETQYF.

This chain connects TRBV5-1 to TRBJ2-3, with TRBD2 matching over 13 bases. The CDR3 covers 15 residues. CDR1 and CDR2 from the germline V gene are SGHRS and YFSETQ. V shed 3 bases, J shed 4 bases, and the junction held 2 bases outside the gene matches. The CDR3 DNA reads TGCGCCAGCAGCTCTGGACTAGCGGGGGCAGATACGCAGTATTTT. Translation: CASSSGLAGADTQYF.

The chain uses TRBV4-2 and TRBJ2-7, with D possibly TRBD2 on 6 matching bases. Germline CDR1 reads LGHNA; CDR2 reads YNFKEQ. There are 15 residues in the CDR3. With 0 bases removed from V and 3 bases from J, the gap between germline ends came to 12 bases. CDR3 protein: CASSQDRDSDYEQYF. The CDR3 bases are TGTGCCAGCAGCCAAGATAGGGACTCGGACTACGAGCAGTACTTC.

In this sample, this clone is medium-sized. In DNA form, the CDR3 reads TGTGCCAGTAGTATCGGTTCACCCTACGAGCAGTACTTC. Protein product: CASSIGSPYEQYF. The chain is built from TRBV19 and TRBJ2-7; unclear D gene. With 3 bases removed from V and 2 bases from J, the gap between germline ends came to 8 bases. The germline V gene encodes CDR1 LNHDA and CDR2 SQIVND (reference sequence). This CDR3 comprises 13 residues.

The CDR3, as DNA: TGTGCCATCAGTGAGTCATTTGAGGGCTCCGAAGCTTTCTTT. It translates to CAISESFEGSEAFF. The chain has TRBV10-3 and TRBJ1-1; D unclear. The V gene lost 0 bases and the J gene lost 8 bases, with 13 bases spanning the gap. Germline V lookup: CDR1 ENHRY, CDR2 SYGVKD. The length of the CDR3 is 14 residues.

This sequence joins TRBV28 and TRBJ1-2; no definite D call. Trimming took off 6 bases at V and 2 bases at J, with 4 bases between the two ends. Germline V CDR1 and CDR2: MDHEN, SYDVKM. The CDR3 is made up of 11 amino acids. This CDR3 reads CASSGNYGYTF. CDR3 nucleotide sequence: TGTGCCAGCAGCGGCAACTATGGCTACACCTTC.

The DNA for the CDR3 is TGTGCCAGCCAGGCTACCTCCATGAACACTGAAGCTTTCTTT. This codes for CASQATSMNTEAFF. This chain uses TRBV3-1 (or the pseudogene TRBV3-2) with TRBJ1-1; D remains unclear. The V end lost 8 bases, the J end lost 0 bases, and 13 bases lay between the germline ends. There are 14 residues in the CDR3. Germline V lookup: CDR1 LGHDT, CDR2 YNNKEL (reference sequence).

The chain combines TRBV2 with TRBJ2-5; D might be TRBD2 (6 bases). This CDR3 spans 16 amino acids. The germline CDR1 and CDR2 sequences are SNHLY and FYNNEI. V was trimmed by 6 bases and J by 2 bases, leaving 19 bases between them. CDR3 nucleotides: TGTGCCAGCAGGCCCACTGGCGGGGTCTTACAAGAGACCCAGTACTTC. Translation: CASRPTGGVLQETQYF.

The rearrangement uses TRBV6-5 and TRBJ1-1, with D perhaps matching TRBD1 (6 bases). The germline CDR1 and CDR2 sequences are MNHEY and SVGAGI. CDR3 length: 16 amino acids. V gave up 0 bases and J gave up 0 bases, with 11 bases separating them. The CDR3 coding sequence is TGTGCCAGCAGTTACTCGAGGGGGGTTATGAACACTGAAGCTTTCTTT. It translates to CASSYSRGVMNTEAFF.

This clone has more than one count but fewer than ten. The gene calls are TRBV5-1 and TRBJ2-3, with TRBD2 matching 11 bases. The CDR3 runs 15 residues. Germline V CDR1 and CDR2: SGHRS, YFSETQ. V gave up 0 bases and J gave up 4 bases; unmatched junction bases: 1. The CDR3 DNA reads TGCGCCAGCAGCTTGGTAGCGGGGGGGCCAGATACGCAGTATTTT. Its protein product is CASSLVAGGPDTQYF.

The gene calls are TRBV6-5 and TRBJ2-7; no firm D call. This CDR3 is 15 amino acids long. Trimming stripped 6 bases from V and 2 bases from J, with 17 bases between. Germline V CDR1 and CDR2: MNHEY, SVGAGI. CDR3 nucleotides: TGTGCCAGCAGGTGGTTTGGGATGGAAGCCTACGAGCAGTACTTC. Translation: CASRWFGMEAYEQYF.

This clone came up a few times. The chain joins TRBV5-1 to TRBJ2-7; perhaps D is TRBD1 or TRBD2 (5 bases each). Deletions cut 3 bases from V and 4 bases from J, with 17 bases between. CDR3 length equals 15 residues. Germline V CDR1 and CDR2: SGHRS, YFSETQ. In nucleotides, the CDR3 is TGCGCCAGCAGCTCCCGAGGGACCCACCTTTACGAGCAGTACTTC. Translated, it gives CASSSRGTHLYEQYF.

This rearrangement joins TRBV20-1 to TRBJ2-7, with 7 bases fitting TRBD2. Trimming removed 3 bases from V and 3 bases from J; junction bases left unmatched: 8. Germline loops: CDR1 DFQATT, CDR2 SNEGSKA (reference sequence). The CDR3 sequence is 14 residues long. Written as DNA, the CDR3 is TGCAGTGCTAGTAGGGAGGGCTCAGGCTACGAGCAGTACTTC. Its protein product is CSASREGSGYEQYF.

A remark on this clone: The same CDR3 arises from other DNA sequences in this sample as well. The chain carries TRBV5-1 and TRBJ2-7, with no clear D. Germline assignment: CDR1 SGHRS and CDR2 YFSETQ. This CDR3 has 12 amino acids. The V end lost 0 bases, the J end lost 2 bases, and 3 bases lay between the germline ends. This CDR3 reads CASSLGAYEQYF. CDR3 nucleotides: TGCGCCAGCAGCTTGGGTGCCTACGAGCAGTACTTC.

CDR3 loop: CASSYDGLETQYF. The CDR3 coding sequence is TGTGCCAGCAGCTACGACGGTTTAGAGACCCAGTACTTC. The chain couples TRBV7-2 to TRBJ2-5; D is ambiguous. The germline CDR1 and CDR2 sequences are SGHTA and FQGNSA. V lost 4 bases and J lost 4, with 10 bases in between. The CDR3 is made up of 13 amino acids.

The genes are TRBV4-1 and TRBJ1-2; unclear D gene. The CDR3 runs 14 residues. The germline V gene has CDR1 MGHRA and CDR2 YSYEKL. The V gene lost 2 bases and the J gene lost 8 bases, with 15 bases spanning the gap. The CDR3, as DNA: TGCGCCAGCAGCCAAAGCTGGTTGAGGGAAGGCTACACCTTC. This encodes CASSQSWLREGYTF.

The chain recombines TRBV24-1 with TRBJ1-2; no clear D gene. CDR3 length: 12 amino acids. V gave up 3 bases and J gave up 10 bases, with 11 bases separating them. Germline CDR1 reads KGHDR; CDR2 reads SFDVKD. For the CDR3, the DNA is TGTGCCACCAGTGATCTTGGCAGGATCTACACCTTC. It codes for CATSDLGRIYTF.

CDR3 amino acids: CATEDRGGYTF. CDR3 in DNA: TGTGCCACCGAGGATCGTGGGGGCTACACCTTC. This rearrangement joins TRBV25-1 to TRBJ1-2; D remains ambiguous. Germline V gives CDR1 MGHDK, CDR2 SYGVNS. Trimming pared 10 bases from V and 8 bases from J, leaving 14 bases between. This CDR3 has 11 residues.

The rearrangement joins TRBV4-1 to TRBJ2-3; TRBD2 is a possible D gene (6 bases). The CDR3 covers 15 residues. Germline V gene sequence: CDR1 MGHRA, CDR2 YSYEKL. V lost 0 bases, J lost 3 bases, and 10 bases lay in between. The CDR3 region is CASSQDVGGTDTQYF. CDR3 DNA sequence: TGCGCCAGCAGCCAAGATGTCGGGGGTACAGATACGCAGTATTTT.

The V and J genes are TRBV3-1 (or the pseudogene TRBV3-2) and TRBJ1-5; TRBD1 matches at 8 bases. This CDR3 comprises 16 residues. Trimming at V came to 2 bases and at J to 4 bases, leaving 7 bases not matched to a gene. Per germline, CDR1 LGHDT and CDR2 YNNKEL (reference sequence). The CDR3 nucleotides read TGTGCCAGCAGCCAAACCGTACAGGGGGATAATCAGCCCCAGCATTTT. It codes for CASSQTVQGDNQPQHF.

In regard to this clone: The junction and the germline gene differ at one end; a read error may be behind it. The chain joins TRBV5-1 to TRBJ1-6; D might be TRBD1 (6 bases). CDR3 size: 15 residues. Looked up from germline, CDR1 is SGHRS and CDR2 is YFSETQ. The CDR3 nucleotides read TGCGCCCGCAGCCTGGGGGGGGGCCGTAATTCACCCCTCCACTTT. This encodes CARSLGGGRNSPLHF. Drawing the rest from reference TRBV5-1 and TRBJ1-6, the complete variable domain is KAGVTQTPRYLIKTRGQQVTLSCSPISGHRSVSWYQQTPGQGLQFLFEYFSETQRNKGNFPGRFSGRQFSNSRSEMNVSTLELGDSALYLCARSLGGGRNSPLHFGNGTRLTVT.

The V call is TRBV20-1, the J call TRBJ2-5; D is unclear. Germline values: CDR1 DFQATT, CDR2 SNEGSKA (reference sequence). The CDR3 runs 11 residues. Trimming removed 7 bases at V and 5 bases at J, with 11 bases between. The CDR3 DNA is TGCAGTGGAGTTAAGGAGGAGACCCAGTACTTC. This sequence encodes CSGVKEETQYF.

Turning to this clone: At one end the junction does not follow the germline gene, possibly because of a read error. The chain employs TRBV7-6 and TRBJ1-5; D uncertain. CDR1 and CDR2 (germline): SGHVS, FNYEAQ. The CDR3 length is 16 residues. The CDR3 coding sequence is TGTGCCAGCAGCTTAGCGGCCGGCAGTAGCTATCAGCCCCAGCATTTT. Translated, it gives CASSLAAGSSYQPQHF. The whole variable domain, remainder taken from reference TRBV7-6 and TRBJ1-5, is GAGVSQSPRYKVTKRGQDVALRCDPISGHVSLYWYRQALGQGPEFLTYFNYEAQQDKSGLPNDRFSAERPEGSISTLTIQRTEQRDSAMYRCASSLAAGSSYQPQHFGDGTRLSIL.

The chain carries TRBV5-1 and TRBJ1-1, with 8 bases lining up with TRBD1. There are 14 residues in the CDR3. V lost 4 bases and J lost 2; bases outside the gene matches: 4. The germline gives CDR1 SGHRS, CDR2 YFSETQ. The CDR3 is CASSTGQVNTEAFF. Written as DNA, the CDR3 is TGCGCCAGCAGCACGGGACAGGTTAACACTGAAGCTTTCTTT.

In its sample, this clone was seen a few times. The rearrangement links TRBV29-1 to TRBJ2-7, with D perhaps assigned TRBD1 or TRBD2 (5 bases each). The CDR3 consists of 12 residues. CDR1 and CDR2 (germline): SQVTM, ANQGSEA. Trimming removed 3 bases at V and 5 bases at J, with 11 bases between. In DNA, the CDR3 is TGCAGCGTTGACACGGGACCCCACGAGCAGTACTTC. It translates to CSVDTGPHEQYF.

The rearrangement links TRBV30 to TRBJ1-6; a weak D match, TRBD1 (6 bases). V shed 0 bases and J shed 15 bases, with 15 bases lying between them. Germline V gene lookup returns CDR1 GTSNPN and CDR2 SVGIG (reference sequence). CDR3 length: 13 amino acids. The CDR3 loop is CAWSVTGRGLLHF. For the CDR3, the DNA is TGTGCCTGGAGTGTAACAGGGAGAGGACTCCTCCACTTT.

The J gene is TRBJ2-1, the V gene TRBV29-1; D is possibly TRBD1 (6 bases). This CDR3 is 14 amino acids long. Germline V CDR1 and CDR2: SQVTM, ANQGSEA. The V end lost 3 bases, the J end lost 4 bases, and 13 bases lay between the germline ends. CDR3 in amino acids: CSVDGQGPYNEQFF. For the CDR3, the DNA is TGCAGCGTTGACGGGCAGGGGCCGTACAATGAGCAGTTCTTC.

The J gene is TRBJ1-5, the V gene TRBV6-5; D not resolved. The germline V and J ends were trimmed by 0 bases and 0 bases, with 6 bases remaining between them. In germline, CDR1 is MNHEY, CDR2 SVGAGI. This CDR3 is built from 15 residues. CDR3 in amino acids: CASSYSGASNQPQHF. The CDR3 bases are TGTGCCAGCAGTTACTCGGGTGCTAGCAATCAGCCCCAGCATTTT.

This chain connects TRBV10-2 to TRBJ2-1; 8 bases map to TRBD1. The trim removed 6 bases at V and 5 bases at J, leaving 9 bases unmatched. The CDR3 is 15 amino acids. CDR1 and CDR2 (germline): WSHSY, SAAADI. The CDR3 nucleotides read TGCGCCAGCAGATCAAGACAGGGGATAAACAATGAGCAGTTCTTC. Its translation is CASRSRQGINNEQFF.

J is TRBJ1-3 and V is TRBV12-3 or TRBV12-4, with D perhaps matching TRBD1 (5 bases). The CDR3 length is 13 residues. V was pared by 9 bases and J by 5 bases, with 14 bases between. The CDR3 coding sequence is TGTGCCAGTTCAAATTCAGGGCGAAACACCATATATTTT. Residues: CASSNSGRNTIYF.

Judged by abundance, this clone is medium-sized (0.01 to 0.1%). The V call is TRBV10-3, the J call TRBJ2-5; possible D gene TRBD1, 6 bases. This CDR3 region has 13 residues. The ends were cut back, 5 bases at V and 4 bases at J, with 11 bases in the middle. Germline V CDR1 and CDR2: ENHRY, SYGVKD. CDR3 in amino acids: CAISPRGAETQYF. CDR3 coding DNA: TGTGCCATCAGTCCCAGGGGAGCAGAGACCCAGTACTTC.